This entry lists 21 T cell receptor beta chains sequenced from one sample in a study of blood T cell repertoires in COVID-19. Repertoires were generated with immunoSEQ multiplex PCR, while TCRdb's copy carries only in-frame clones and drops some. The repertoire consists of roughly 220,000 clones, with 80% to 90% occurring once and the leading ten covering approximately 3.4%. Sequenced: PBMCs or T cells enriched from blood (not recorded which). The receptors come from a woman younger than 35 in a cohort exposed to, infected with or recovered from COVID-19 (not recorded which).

CDR3 residues: CASSIRRGGTDTQYF. DNA of the CDR3: TGTGCCAGTAGTATCAGGCGGGGGGGCACAGATACGCAGTATTTT. V and J are TRBV19 and TRBJ2-3; TRBD2 agrees at 8 bases. V lost 3 bases, J lost 1 base, and 3 bases stayed unmatched. In germline, CDR1 is LNHDA, CDR2 SQIVND (reference sequence). The CDR3 loop spans 15 amino acids.

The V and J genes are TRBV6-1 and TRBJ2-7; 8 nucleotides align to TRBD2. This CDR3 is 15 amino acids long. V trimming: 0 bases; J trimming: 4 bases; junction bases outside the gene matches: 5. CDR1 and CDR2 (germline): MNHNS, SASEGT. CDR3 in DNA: TGTGCCAGCAGTGAAGCAGCGGGAGAGGCTTACGAGCAGTACTTC. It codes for CASSEAAGEAYEQYF.

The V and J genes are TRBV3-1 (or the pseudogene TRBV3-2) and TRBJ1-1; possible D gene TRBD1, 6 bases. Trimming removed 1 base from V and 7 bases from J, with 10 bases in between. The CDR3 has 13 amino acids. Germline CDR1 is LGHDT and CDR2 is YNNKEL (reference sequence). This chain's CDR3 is CASSQAGANEAFF. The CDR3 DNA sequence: TGTGCCAGCAGCCAAGCAGGGGCGAATGAAGCTTTCTTT.

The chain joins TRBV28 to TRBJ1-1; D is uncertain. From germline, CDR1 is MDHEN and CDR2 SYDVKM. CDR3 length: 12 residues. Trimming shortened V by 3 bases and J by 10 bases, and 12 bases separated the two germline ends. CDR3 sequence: CASSLGRGLAFF. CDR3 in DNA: TGTGCCAGCAGTTTGGGTAGAGGGCTAGCTTTCTTT.

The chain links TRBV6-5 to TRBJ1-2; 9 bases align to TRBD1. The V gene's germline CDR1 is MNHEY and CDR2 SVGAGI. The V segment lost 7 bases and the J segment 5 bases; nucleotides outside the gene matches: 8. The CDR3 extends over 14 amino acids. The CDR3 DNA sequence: TGTGCCAGCATCCCGGGACAGGGTAATTATGGCTACACCTTC. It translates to CASIPGQGNYGYTF.

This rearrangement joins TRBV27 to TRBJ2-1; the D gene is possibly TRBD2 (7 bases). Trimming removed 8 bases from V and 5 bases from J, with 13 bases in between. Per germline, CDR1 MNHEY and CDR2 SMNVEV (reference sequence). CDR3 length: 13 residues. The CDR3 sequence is CASLGGRDNEQFF. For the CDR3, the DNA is TGTGCCAGCCTGGGGGGGCGCGACAATGAGCAGTTCTTC.

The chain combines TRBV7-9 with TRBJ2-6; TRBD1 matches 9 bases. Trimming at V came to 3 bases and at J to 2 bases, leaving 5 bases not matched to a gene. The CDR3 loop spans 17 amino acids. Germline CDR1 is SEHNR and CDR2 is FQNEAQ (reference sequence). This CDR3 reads CASSLTGGATGANVLTF. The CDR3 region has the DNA TGTGCCAGCAGCTTGACAGGGGGGGCTACTGGGGCCAACGTCCTGACTTTC.

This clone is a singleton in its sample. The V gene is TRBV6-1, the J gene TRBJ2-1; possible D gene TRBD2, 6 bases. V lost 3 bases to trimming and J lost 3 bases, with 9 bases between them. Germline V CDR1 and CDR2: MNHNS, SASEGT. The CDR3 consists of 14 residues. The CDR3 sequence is CASSDGGVYNEQFF. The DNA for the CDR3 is TGTGCCAGCAGTGACGGGGGAGTCTACAATGAGCAGTTCTTC.

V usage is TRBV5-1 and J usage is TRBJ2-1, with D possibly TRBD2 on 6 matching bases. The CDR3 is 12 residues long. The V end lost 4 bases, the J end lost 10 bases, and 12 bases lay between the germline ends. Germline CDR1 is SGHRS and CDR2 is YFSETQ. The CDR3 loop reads CASSMTRGEQFF. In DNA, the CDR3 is TGCGCCAGCAGCATGACTAGGGGCGAGCAGTTCTTC.

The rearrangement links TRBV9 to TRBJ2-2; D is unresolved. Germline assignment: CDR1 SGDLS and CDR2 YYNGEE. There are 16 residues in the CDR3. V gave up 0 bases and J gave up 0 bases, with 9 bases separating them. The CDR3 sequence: CASSVVSHPNTGELFF. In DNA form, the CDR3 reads TGTGCCAGCAGCGTAGTGTCACACCCGAACACCGGGGAGCTGTTTTTT.

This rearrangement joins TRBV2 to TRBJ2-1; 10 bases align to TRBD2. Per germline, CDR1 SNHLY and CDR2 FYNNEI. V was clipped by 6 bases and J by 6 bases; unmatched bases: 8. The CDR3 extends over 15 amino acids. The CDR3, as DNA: TGTGCCAGCAGCTTGACTAGCGGGCTAGGCAATGAGCAGTTCTTC. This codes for CASSLTSGLGNEQFF. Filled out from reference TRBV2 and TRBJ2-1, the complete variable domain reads EPEVTQTPSHQVTQMGQEVILRCVPISNHLYFYWYRQILGQKVEFLVSFYNNEISEKSEIFDDQFSVERPDGSNFTLKIRSTKLEDSAMYFCASSLTSGLGNEQFFGPGTRLTVL.

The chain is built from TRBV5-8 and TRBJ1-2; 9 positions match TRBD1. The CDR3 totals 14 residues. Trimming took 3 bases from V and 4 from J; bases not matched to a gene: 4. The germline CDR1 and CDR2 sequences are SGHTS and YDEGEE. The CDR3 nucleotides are TGTGCCAGCAGCTCCCAGACAGGGGGCTATGGCTACACCTTC. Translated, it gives CASSSQTGGYGYTF.

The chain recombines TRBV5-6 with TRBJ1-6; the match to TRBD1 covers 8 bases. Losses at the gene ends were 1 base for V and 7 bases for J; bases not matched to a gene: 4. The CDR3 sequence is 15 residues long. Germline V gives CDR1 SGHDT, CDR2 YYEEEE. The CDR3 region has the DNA TGTGCCAGCAGCTTGCCAGGGGGCATAAATTCACCCCTCCACTTT. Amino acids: CASSLPGGINSPLHF.

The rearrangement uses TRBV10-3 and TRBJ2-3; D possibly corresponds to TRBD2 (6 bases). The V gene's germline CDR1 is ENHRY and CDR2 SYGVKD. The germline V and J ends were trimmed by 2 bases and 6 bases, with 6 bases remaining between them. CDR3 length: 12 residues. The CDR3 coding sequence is TGTGCCATCAGTGAGCGGGGGGATACGCAGTATTTT. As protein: CAISERGDTQYF.

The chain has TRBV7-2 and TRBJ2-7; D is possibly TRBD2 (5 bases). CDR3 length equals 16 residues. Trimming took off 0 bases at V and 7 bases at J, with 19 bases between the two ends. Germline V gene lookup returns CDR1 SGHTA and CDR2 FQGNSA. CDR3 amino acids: CASSLAAFLGAGEQYF. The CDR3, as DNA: TGTGCCAGCAGCTTAGCCGCCTTCTTGGGCGCGGGTGAGCAGTACTTC.

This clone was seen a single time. The CDR3, as DNA: TGTGCCAGCAGCTTCACTCGGAATGAGCAGTTCTTC. It translates to CASSFTRNEQFF. This chain links TRBV7-2 with TRBJ2-1; D remains unclear. Germline assignment: CDR1 SGHTA and CDR2 FQGNSA. Trimming left V 3 bases short and J 7 bases short, with 7 bases between. The CDR3 runs 12 residues.

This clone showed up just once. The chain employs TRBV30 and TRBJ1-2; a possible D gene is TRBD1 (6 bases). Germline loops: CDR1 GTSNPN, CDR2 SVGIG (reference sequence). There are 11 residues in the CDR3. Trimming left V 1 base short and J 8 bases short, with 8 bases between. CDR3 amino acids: CAWSGGRGYTF. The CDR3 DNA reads TGTGCCTGGAGTGGGGGGCGCGGCTACACCTTC.

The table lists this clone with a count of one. As DNA, the CDR3 is TGTGCCAGCAGCTTAGACACGGGGAACACTGAAGCTTTCTTT. This translates into CASSLDTGNTEAFF. This chain links TRBV7-2 with TRBJ1-1, with no clear D. Trimming left V 1 base short and J 1 base short, with 7 bases between. Germline CDR1 SGHTA, CDR2 FQGNSA. The CDR3 has 14 residues.

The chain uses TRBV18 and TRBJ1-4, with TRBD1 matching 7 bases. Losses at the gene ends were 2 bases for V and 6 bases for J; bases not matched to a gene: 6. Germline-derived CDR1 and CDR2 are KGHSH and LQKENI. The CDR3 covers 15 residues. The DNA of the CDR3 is TGTGCCAGCTCACCAGCGGGACAGTCGTATGAAAAACTGTTTTTT. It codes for CASSPAGQSYEKLFF.

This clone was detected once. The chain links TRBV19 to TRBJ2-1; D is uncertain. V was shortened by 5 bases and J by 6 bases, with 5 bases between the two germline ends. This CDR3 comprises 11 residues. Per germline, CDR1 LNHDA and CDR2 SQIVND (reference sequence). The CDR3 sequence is CASSDFNEQFF. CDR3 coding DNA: TGTGCCAGTAGTGACTTCAATGAGCAGTTCTTC.

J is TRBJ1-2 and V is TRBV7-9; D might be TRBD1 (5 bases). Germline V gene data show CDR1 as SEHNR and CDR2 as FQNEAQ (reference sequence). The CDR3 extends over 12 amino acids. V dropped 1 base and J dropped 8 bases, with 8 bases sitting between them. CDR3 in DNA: TGTGCCAGCAGCTTAGTCGGGGGAGGCTACACCTTC. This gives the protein CASSLVGGGYTF.